These T cell receptor beta chains were read from a single sample in a study of cytomegalovirus exposure and HLA in healthy donors. The data were produced by immunoSEQ multiplex PCR, yet TCRdb's version contains in-frame clones alone and is incomplete. This sample's table has 150,000 to 200,000 clones. The specimen sequenced was PBMCs. The receptor source for this set is a woman between 18 and 29 years old in good health and CMV-seropositive. Each CDR3 is given without its conserved first and last residue. A D gene is named only where the DNA matches it firmly.

D,J,V,CDR3
.,TRBJ1-3,TRBV30,ASTESGNTIY
.,TRBJ1-4,TRBV6-5,ASSEQATNEKLF
TRBD2,TRBJ2-1,TRBV5-6,ASSSGGGAKF
.,TRBJ1-5,TRBV15,ATSRDSIFKGSNQPQH
TRBD1,TRBJ1-6,TRBV7-2,ASSLRPTGSNSPLH
.,TRBJ2-1,TRBV30,AWSEGVLSNEQF
.,TRBJ2-7,TRBV7-2,ASSLYPRLAEQY
TRBD1,TRBJ1-1,TRBV5-1,ASSSGQLNTEAF
.,TRBJ1-1,TRBV5-6,ASSFRTANTEAF
TRBD1,TRBJ1-2,TRBV13,ASSAAWTGRYGYT
TRBD1,TRBJ1-4,TRBV6-5,ASSQGGTREKLF
TRBD2,TRBJ2-3,TRBV7-2,ASSPSLAGGRGTDTQY
.,TRBJ1-1,TRBV18,ASSPQDEGTEAF
TRBD2,TRBJ2-3,TRBV5-1,ASSPGTSGRAADTQY
TRBD1,TRBJ2-7,TRBV7-9,ASSTDRGFLEDYEQY
.,TRBJ1-1,TRBV19,ASSTGYNSEAF
.,TRBJ1-3,TRBV30,AWTGYGNTIY
.,TRBJ1-1,TRBV4-1,ASSQTRTASMNTEAF
TRBD2,TRBJ2-7,TRBV4-2,ASSPGTSGFYEQY
TRBD1,TRBJ1-5,TRBV19,ASSPTGQGNQPQH
.,TRBJ1-4,TRBV18,ASSPRARTVLTNEKLF
.,TRBJ2-2,TRBV2,ASTMTGELF
TRBD1,TRBJ2-7,TRBV5-1,ASSTRDRPSISSYEQY